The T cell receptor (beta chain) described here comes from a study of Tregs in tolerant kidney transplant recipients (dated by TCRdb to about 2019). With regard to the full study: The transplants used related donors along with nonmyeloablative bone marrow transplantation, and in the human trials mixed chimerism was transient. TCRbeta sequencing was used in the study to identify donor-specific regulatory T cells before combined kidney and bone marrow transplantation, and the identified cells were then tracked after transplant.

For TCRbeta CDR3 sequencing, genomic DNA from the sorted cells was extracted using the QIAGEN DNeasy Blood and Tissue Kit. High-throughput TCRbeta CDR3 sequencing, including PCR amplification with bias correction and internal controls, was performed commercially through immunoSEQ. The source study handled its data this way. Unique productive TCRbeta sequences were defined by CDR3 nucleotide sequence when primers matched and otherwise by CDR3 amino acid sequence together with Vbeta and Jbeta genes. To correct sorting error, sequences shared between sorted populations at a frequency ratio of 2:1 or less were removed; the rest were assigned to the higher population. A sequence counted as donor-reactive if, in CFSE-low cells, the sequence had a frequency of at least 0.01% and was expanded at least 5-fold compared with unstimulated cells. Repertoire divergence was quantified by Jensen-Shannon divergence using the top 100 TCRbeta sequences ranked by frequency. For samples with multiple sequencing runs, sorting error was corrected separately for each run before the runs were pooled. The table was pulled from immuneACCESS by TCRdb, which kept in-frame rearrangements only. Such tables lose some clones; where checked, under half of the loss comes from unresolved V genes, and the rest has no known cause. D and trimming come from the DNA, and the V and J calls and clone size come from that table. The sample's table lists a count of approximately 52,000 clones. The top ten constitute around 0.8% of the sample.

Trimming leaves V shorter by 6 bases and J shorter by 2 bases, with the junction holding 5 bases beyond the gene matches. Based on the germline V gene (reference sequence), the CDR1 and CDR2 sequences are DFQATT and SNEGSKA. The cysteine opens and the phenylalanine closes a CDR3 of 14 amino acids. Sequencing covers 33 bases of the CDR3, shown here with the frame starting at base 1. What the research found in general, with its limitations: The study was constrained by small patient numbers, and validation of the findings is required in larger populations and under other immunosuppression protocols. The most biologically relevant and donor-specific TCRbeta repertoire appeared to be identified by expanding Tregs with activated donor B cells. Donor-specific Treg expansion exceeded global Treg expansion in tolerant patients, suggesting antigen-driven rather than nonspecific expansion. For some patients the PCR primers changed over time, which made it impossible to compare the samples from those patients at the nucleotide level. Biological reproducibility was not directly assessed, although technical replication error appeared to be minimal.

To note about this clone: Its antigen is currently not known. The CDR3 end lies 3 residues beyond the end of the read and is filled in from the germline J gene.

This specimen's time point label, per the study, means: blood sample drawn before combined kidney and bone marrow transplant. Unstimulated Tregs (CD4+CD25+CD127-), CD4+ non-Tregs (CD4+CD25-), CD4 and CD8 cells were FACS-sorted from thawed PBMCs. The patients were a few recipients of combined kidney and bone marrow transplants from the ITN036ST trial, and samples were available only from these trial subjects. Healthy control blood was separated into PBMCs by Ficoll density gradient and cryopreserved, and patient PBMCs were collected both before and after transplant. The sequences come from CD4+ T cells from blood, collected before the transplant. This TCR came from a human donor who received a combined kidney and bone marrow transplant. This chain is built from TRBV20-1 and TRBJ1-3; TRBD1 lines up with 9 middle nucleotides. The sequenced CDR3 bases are TGCAGTGCAACACAGGGGGCCGCTGGAAACACC. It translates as CSATQGAAGNT. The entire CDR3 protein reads CSATQGAAGNTIYF.